There are many counts of the clone carrying this TCR beta chain. This sample is part of a study of T cells in Graves' hyperthyroidism and ophthalmopathy. Amplified TCR beta CDR3 regions came from RNA transcripts. HTBI primers were employed in a first-round RT-PCR of the TCR CDR3. MiXCR, run by TCRdb on the multiplex PCR reads, gives a single entry per CDR3 protein. The sample carries approximately 400,000 distinct CDR3 sequences, more than 15% recorded once. V lost 4 bases and J 1 base, leaving 10 bases between the germline ends. The CDR3 is 14 residues long. Looked up from germline, CDR1 is MDHEN and CDR2 is SYDVKM.

The chain employs TRBV28 and TRBJ1-2; D gene uncertain. The clonotype comes from a woman aged 18 to 35 with Graves' hyperthyroidism. Sequenced sample: blood. The CDR3 DNA reads TGTGCCAGCAGTTCTGGATCCGATAACTATGGCTACACCTTC. Protein: CASSSGSDNYGYTF.